This T cell receptor (beta chain) emerged from a study of blood T cell repertoires in COVID-19 (dated by TCRdb to 2019 to 2021). With regard to the full study: The collaborator samples originated in the United States, Italy and Spain and spanned the acute and convalescent phases of COVID-19. The repertoires were released in a freely available public database intended as a resource for research on the immune response to SARS-CoV-2. The material from the prospective study consisted of cDNA or gDNA derived from T cells, B-cell-depleted T cells, or PBMCs. Nearly every sample came with metadata listing a de-identified subject ID, COVID-19 status, age in years and sex. Where HLA class I and class II types were available, the types were taken from metadata supplied by the sample provider, not from assay-based typing. The samples were drawn from two sources: the first 160 participants of the ongoing ImmuneRACE study, and 1,200 or so subjects contributed by 6 global collaborators. Subjects who had been exposed to COVID-19, were actively infected with it, or had recovered from it provided the deeply sampled blood TCRbeta repertoires that made up the dataset. Overall study outcomes, separate from this receptor: The amount of clinical and demographic metadata varied by source and participant and was provided uncurated.

Concerning this clone itself: The antigen this receptor binds is unknown. No much larger clone is present one base from it, and per-base qualities are unavailable.

Whole blood was collected in K2EDTA tubes by collaborating institutions according to the institutions' own protocols. For TCRbeta analysis, collaborator samples were shipped as frozen whole blood, as isolated PBMCs, or as DNA extracted from either sample type. TCRbeta CDR3 regions were amplified from genomic DNA using the immunoSEQ Assay, a bias-controlled multiplex PCR. In the source study's methods: The number of nucleated cells in each sample was estimated by amplification of reference gene primers within the assay. To quantify the absolute abundance of each unique TCRbeta CDR3 rearrangement, sequence reads were collapsed and filtered. For each sample, productive Simpson clonality was calculated by taking the square root of Simpson's diversity index across productive rearrangements. This immuneACCESS table, as held by TCRdb, lists in-frame sequences with V and J called but not all clones. Of the missing ones, under half trace to an unresolved V gene in checked studies; the others have no known cause. The DNA gave D and trimming, while V, J and clone size come from that table. This sample gives approximately 110,000 clones in total; 82% of them show up just once. The biggest ten clones account for 6.5% to 10% of the sample.

The CDR3 has 15 amino acids, counting the end cysteine and phenylalanine. Of the read, only the CDR3 DNA is kept; its 45 bases are in frame from base 1. The V and J ends are trimmed by 1 base and 6 bases, leaving 13 bases between them. CDR1 LGHDT and CDR2 YNNKEL are derived from the germline V gene (reference sequence). Specimen: peripheral blood. The clonotype was recovered from a man aged 65-85 years with acute or convalescent COVID-19. The chain uses TRBV3-1 (or the pseudogene TRBV3-2) and TRBJ2-1; TRBD2 could be the D gene, as 6 bases match. The CDR3 reads CASSQGSGTRNEQFF. The sequenced DNA is TGTGCCAGCAGCCAAGGGTCCGGGACTCGCAATGAGCAGTTCTTC.